This T cell receptor beta chain was sequenced for a study of T cell clones after liver transplantation. Germline assignment: CDR1 MNHEY and CDR2 SVGAGI. V shed 2 bases and J shed 4 bases, with 12 bases lying between them. The CDR3 spans 14 residues. The assay was immunoSEQ multiplex PCR, and TCRdb's table has in-frame clones only and misses some. The data hold around 100,000 clones, with around 86% observed a single time. The input for sequencing was CD4+ T cells from blood, taken before liver transplant. The source of this sequence is a human donor who received a liver transplant. This sequence joins TRBV6-5 and TRBJ2-7; possible D gene TRBD2, 7 bases. CDR3 sequence: CASSYGGRGYEQYF. The CDR3 nucleotides read TGTGCCAGCAGTTACGGGGGGAGGGGGTACGAGCAGTACTTC.